This TCR beta chain was captured in a study of T cell responses to AZD1222 COVID-19 vaccine. Broader study findings: Donor demographics were predominantly white British with a female majority; clonal diversity may be underestimated.

A note on this clone: The target antigen is unknown.

TCRdb keeps only in-frame clones here, not all; method: immunoSEQ multiplex PCR. Of some 70,000 clones detected, 80% appear once; the ten largest clones hold over 13%. V was cut by 6 bases and J by 8 bases, with 20 bases left in between. CDR1 and CDR2 (germline): MNHEY, SVGAGI. The CDR3 is 15 residues long. The TCR sequence derives from an adult who received the AZD1222 COVID-19 vaccine. The rearrangement uses TRBV6-5 and TRBJ1-5; the D gene is possibly TRBD1 (6 bases). Sequenced material: peripheral blood, taken 28 days after the second AZD1222 dose. CDR3 region: CASSTQGGGGEPQHF. In nucleotides, the CDR3 is TGTGCCAGCAGCACACAGGGAGGTGGGGGGGAGCCCCAGCATTTT.